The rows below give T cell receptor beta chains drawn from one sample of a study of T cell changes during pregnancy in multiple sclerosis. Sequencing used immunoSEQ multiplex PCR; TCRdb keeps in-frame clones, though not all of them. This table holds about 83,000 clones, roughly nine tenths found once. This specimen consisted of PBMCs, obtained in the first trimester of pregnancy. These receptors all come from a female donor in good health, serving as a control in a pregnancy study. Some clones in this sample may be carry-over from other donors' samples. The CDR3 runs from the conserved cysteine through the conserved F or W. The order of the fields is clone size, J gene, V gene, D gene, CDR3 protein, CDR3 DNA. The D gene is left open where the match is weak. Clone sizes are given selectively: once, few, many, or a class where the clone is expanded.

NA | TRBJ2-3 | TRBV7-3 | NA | CASSLYPGVSADTQYF | TGTGCCAGCAGCTTATATCCGGGAGTCAGCGCAGATACGCAGTATTTT
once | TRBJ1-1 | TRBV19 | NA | CASSIEGAMNTEAFF | TGTGCCAGTAGTATAGAGGGGGCCATGAACACTGAAGCTTTCTTT
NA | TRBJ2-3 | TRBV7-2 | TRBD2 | CASSVTSATSTDTQYF | TGTGCCAGCAGTGTTACTAGCGCCACTAGCACAGATACGCAGTATTTT
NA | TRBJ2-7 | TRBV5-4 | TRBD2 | CASSQAGGLYEQYF | TGTGCCAGCAGCCAAGCGGGGGGCCTCTACGAGCAGTACTTC
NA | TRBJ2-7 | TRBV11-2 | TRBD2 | CASSTWTSGSYEQYF | TGTGCCAGCAGCACCTGGACTAGCGGTTCCTACGAGCAGTACTTC
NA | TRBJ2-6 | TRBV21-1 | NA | CASRVGTLISGANVLTF | TGTGCCAGCAGGGTTGGGACACTAATCTCTGGGGCCAACGTCCTGACTTTC
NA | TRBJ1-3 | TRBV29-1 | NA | CSVGRGVGNTIYF | TGCAGCGTTGGCAGGGGAGTTGGAAACACCATATATTTT
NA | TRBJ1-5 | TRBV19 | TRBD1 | CASSPRGGQAPGQPQHF | TGTGCCAGTAGCCCAAGAGGGGGACAGGCCCCAGGTCAGCCCCAGCATTTT
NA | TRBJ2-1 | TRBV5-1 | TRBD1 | CASRITGASSYNEQFF | TGCGCCAGCCGGATAACAGGGGCCAGCTCCTACAATGAGCAGTTCTTC
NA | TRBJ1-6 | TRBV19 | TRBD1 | CASQMDRADNSPLHF | TGTGCCAGTCAGATGGACAGGGCGGATAATTCACCCCTCCACTTT
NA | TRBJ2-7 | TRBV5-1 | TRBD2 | CASSLRLAGSSYEQYF | TGCGCCAGCAGCTTGAGGTTAGCGGGAAGCTCCTACGAGCAGTACTTC
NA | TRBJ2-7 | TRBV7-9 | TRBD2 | CASSPSGGSYEQYF | TGTGCCAGCAGCCCTAGCGGGGGGTCCTACGAGCAGTACTTC
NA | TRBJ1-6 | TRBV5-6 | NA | CASSFGRNSPLHF | TGTGCCAGCAGCTTTGGCAGGAATTCACCCCTCCACTTT
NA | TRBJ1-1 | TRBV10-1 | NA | CASSESRTREAFF | TGCGCCAGCAGTGAGTCGAGGACACGTGAAGCTTTCTTT
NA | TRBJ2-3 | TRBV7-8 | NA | CASSLDLDKQQYF | TGTGCCAGCAGCTTAGATTTGGACAAGCAGCAGTATTTT
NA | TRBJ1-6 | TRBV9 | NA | CASSAGGGRTSPLHF | TGTGCCAGCAGCGCGGGGGGGGGCAGGACTTCACCCCTCCACTTT
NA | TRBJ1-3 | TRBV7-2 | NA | CASRDSYSGNTIYF | TGTGCCAGCAGGGACTCATACTCTGGAAACACCATATATTTT
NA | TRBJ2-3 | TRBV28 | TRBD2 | CASSLFRTSGRGTDTQYF | TGTGCCAGCAGTTTATTCCGGACTAGCGGGAGAGGCACAGATACGCAGTATTTT
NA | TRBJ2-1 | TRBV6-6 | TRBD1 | CASRSTGTYNEQFF | TGTGCCAGCAGATCGACAGGGACCTACAATGAGCAGTTCTTC
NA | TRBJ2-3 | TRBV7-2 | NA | CASSPRRESDTQYF | TGTGCCAGCAGTCCCCGGAGGGAGTCAGATACGCAGTATTTT
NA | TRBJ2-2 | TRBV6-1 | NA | CASGRRAETGELFF | TGTGCCAGCGGGCGCAGGGCTGAAACCGGGGAGCTGTTTTTT
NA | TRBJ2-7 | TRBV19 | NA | CATTERSFPSYEQYF | TGTGCCACCACCGAGAGGAGTTTCCCCTCCTACGAGCAGTACTTC
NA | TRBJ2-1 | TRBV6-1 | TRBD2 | CASHLTSGGVNEQFF | TGTGCCAGTCACCTGACTAGCGGGGGGGTGAATGAGCAGTTCTTC
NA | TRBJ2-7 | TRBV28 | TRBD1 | CASSWTGGRLYYEQYF | TGTGCCAGCAGTTGGACAGGGGGCCGTCTTTACTACGAGCAGTACTTC
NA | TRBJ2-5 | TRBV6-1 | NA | CASIQQGRKETQYF | TGTGCCAGCATTCAGCAGGGAAGAAAGGAGACCCAGTACTTC
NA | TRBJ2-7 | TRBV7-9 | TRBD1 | CASSLRDRAYEQYF | TGTGCCAGCAGCCTCCGGGACAGGGCCTACGAGCAGTACTTC
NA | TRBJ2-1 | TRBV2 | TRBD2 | CASRASGEQFF | TGTGCCAGCAGGGCTAGCGGGGAGCAGTTCTTC
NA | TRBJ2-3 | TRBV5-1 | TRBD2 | CASSSAGGPGDTQYF | TGCGCCAGCAGCTCAGCGGGAGGCCCCGGAGATACGCAGTATTTT
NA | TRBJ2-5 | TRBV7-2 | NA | CASSLVSRDWETQYF | TGTGCCAGCAGCTTAGTCAGCAGGGATTGGGAGACCCAGTACTTC
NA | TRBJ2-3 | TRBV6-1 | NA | CASRRTDTDTQYF | TGTGCCAGCAGAAGAACAGACACAGATACGCAGTATTTT
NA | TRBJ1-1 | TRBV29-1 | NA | CSVDQGKNTEAFF | TGCAGCGTTGATCAGGGAAAGAACACTGAAGCTTTCTTT
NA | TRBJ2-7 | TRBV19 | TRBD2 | CASSMASGRGVYEQYF | TGTGCCAGTAGTATGGCTAGCGGAAGAGGGGTCTACGAGCAGTACTTC
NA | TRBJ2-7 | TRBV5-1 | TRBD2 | CASSWGLAEYEQYF | TGCGCCAGCAGCTGGGGACTAGCGGAATACGAGCAGTACTTC
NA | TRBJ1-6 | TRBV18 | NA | CASSPQQGSYNSPLHF | TGTGCCAGCTCACCACAACAGGGCTCCTATAATTCACCCCTCCACTTT
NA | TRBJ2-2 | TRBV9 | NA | CASSVGTLAGELFF | TGTGCCAGCAGCGTAGGGACTTTAGCCGGGGAGCTGTTTTTT
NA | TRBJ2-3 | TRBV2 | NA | CASSTGPFSTDTQYF | TGTGCCAGCAGCACAGGACCGTTTAGCACAGATACGCAGTATTTT
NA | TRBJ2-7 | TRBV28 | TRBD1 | CASSSRPGQPYEQYF | TGTGCCAGCAGTTCCAGGCCGGGACAGCCCTACGAGCAGTACTTC
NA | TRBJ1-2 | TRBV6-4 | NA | CASSDTGHGYTF | TGTGCCAGCTCTGATACAGGGCATGGCTACACCTTC
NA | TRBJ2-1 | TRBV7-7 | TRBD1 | CASSPRPLTGGSYNEQFF | TGTGCTAGCAGCCCGAGACCCCTTACAGGGGGCTCCTACAATGAGCAGTTCTTC
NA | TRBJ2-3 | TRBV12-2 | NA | CASRFQPALRDTQYF | TGTGCAAGTCGCTTCCAACCCGCTTTGAGAGATACGCAGTATTTT
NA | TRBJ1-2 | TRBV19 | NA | CASNPTNTHGYTF | TGTGCCAGTAACCCGACTAACACTCATGGCTACACCTTC
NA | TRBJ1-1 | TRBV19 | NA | CASSSTPRQENTEAFF | TGTGCCAGTAGTAGCACTCCTCGACAGGAGAACACTGAAGCTTTCTTT
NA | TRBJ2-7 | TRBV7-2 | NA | CASSLSRGYEQYF | TGTGCCAGCAGCTTGAGTCGAGGCTACGAGCAGTACTTC
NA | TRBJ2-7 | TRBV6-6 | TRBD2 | CASSYSTSGGTYEQYF | TGTGCCAGCAGTTACTCAACTAGCGGGGGTACCTACGAGCAGTACTTC
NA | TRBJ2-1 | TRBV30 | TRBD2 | CAWSVLRAGGDEQFF | TGTGCCTGGAGTGTACTCCGAGCGGGGGGGGATGAGCAGTTCTTC
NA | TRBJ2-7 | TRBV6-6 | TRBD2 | CASSYSASGSYEQYF | TGTGCCAGCAGTTACTCCGCTAGCGGTTCCTACGAGCAGTACTTC
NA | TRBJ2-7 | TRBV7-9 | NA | CASSSPYEQYF | TGTGCCAGCAGCTCCCCATACGAGCAGTACTTC
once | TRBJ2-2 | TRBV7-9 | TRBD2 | CASSVTSGLNTGELFF | TGTGCCAGCAGCGTGACTAGCGGACTGAACACCGGGGAGCTGTTTTTT
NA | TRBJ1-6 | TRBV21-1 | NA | CASSKERSPLHF | TGTGCCAGCAGCAAAGAGAGATCACCCCTCCACTTT
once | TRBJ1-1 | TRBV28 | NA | CASLPGNTEAFF | TGTGCCAGCCTTCCGGGGAACACTGAAGCTTTCTTT
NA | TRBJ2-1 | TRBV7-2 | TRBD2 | CASSLGLAGAYNEQFF | TGTGCCAGCAGCCTTGGACTAGCGGGAGCCTACAATGAGCAGTTCTTC
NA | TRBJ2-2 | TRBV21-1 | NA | CAGLAGGPGTGELFF | TGTGCCGGGCTAGCGGGAGGGCCTGGCACCGGGGAGCTGTTTTTT
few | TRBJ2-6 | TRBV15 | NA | CATSRETAGHPSGANVLTF | TGTGCCACCAGCAGAGAAACGGCAGGGCACCCCTCTGGGGCCAACGTCCTGACTTTC